Below, 23 T cell receptor beta chains from the same sample are listed, as sequenced in a study of blood T cell repertoires in COVID-19 (dated by TCRdb to about 2020). The library came from the immunoSEQ multiplex PCR assay. TCRdb carries this immuneACCESS record with in-frame sequences only. Its versions omit some clonotypes, under half of them owing to an unresolved V gene in the studies checked, with the rest unexplained. Here the sample has around 100,000 clones; 81% occur a single time. Of the sample, around 1.5% is held by the ten largest clones. Source material: peripheral blood. These receptors all come from a man aged 50 or older with acute or convalescent COVID-19.

The genes are TRBV5-4 and TRBJ1-6; TRBD1 matches 9 bases. Germline CDR1 reads SGHNT; CDR2 reads YYREEE (reference sequence). This CDR3 contains 16 residues. V shed 0 bases, J shed 12 bases, and the junction held 10 bases outside the gene matches. CDR3 DNA sequence: TGTGCCAGCAGCTTGGGGGACAGGGCTGGGGGGAGACCCCTCCACTTT. Translated: CASSLGDRAGGRPLHF.

The chain has TRBV10-2 and TRBJ2-3; TRBD2 matches at 13 bases. The germline V gene has CDR1 WSHSY and CDR2 SAAADI. The CDR3 covers 16 residues. With 6 bases clipped from V and 3 bases from J, the junction kept 6 bases outside the gene matches. DNA for the CDR3: TGCGCCAGCAGCTCCGGGACTAGCGGGGTTACAGATACGCAGTATTTT. Its translation: CASSSGTSGVTDTQYF.

The V and J genes are TRBV29-1 and TRBJ2-1; 12 bases line up with TRBD1. CDR3 length equals 14 residues. Germline V CDR1 and CDR2: SQVTM, ANQGSEA. V was pared by 7 bases and J by 3 bases, with 4 bases of the junction left unmatched. The CDR3 here is CSGGTGGFYNEQFF. The CDR3 DNA reads TGCAGCGGAGGGACAGGGGGCTTCTACAATGAGCAGTTCTTC.

This clone was seen a handful of times. The gene calls are TRBV3-1 (or the pseudogene TRBV3-2) and TRBJ1-2; 7 bases fit TRBD1. Trimming cost V 6 bases and J 4 bases; bases outside gene matches: 5. This CDR3 region has 13 residues. Germline V CDR1 and CDR2: LGHDT, YNNKEL (reference sequence). CDR3 loop: CASSTGVGYGYTF. The CDR3, as DNA: TGTGCCAGCAGTACAGGGGTGGGCTATGGCTACACCTTC.

The rearrangement links TRBV18 to TRBJ1-1; TRBD1 is a possible D gene (5 bases). This CDR3 spans 17 amino acids. Trimming pared 3 bases from V and 4 bases from J, leaving 21 bases between. Germline V gene lookup returns CDR1 KGHSH and CDR2 LQKENI. The CDR3: CASSPVGHRPLGTEAFF. The CDR3 DNA reads TGTGCCAGCTCACCCGTCGGACACCGGCCCCTGGGCACTGAAGCTTTCTTT.

DNA for the CDR3: TGCGCCAGCAGTCAATCGACGCCCGGACAGGGGTCCCACGAGCAGTACGTC. Translating it yields CASSQSTPGQGSHEQYV. The genes are TRBV23-1 and TRBJ2-7, with 9 bases identical to TRBD1. TRBV23-1 is noted as an ORF with a role that remains uncertain. This CDR3 is 17 amino acids long. The V segment lost 0 bases and the J segment 5 bases; nucleotides outside the gene matches: 11.

This chain joins TRBV10-2 and TRBJ2-7, with TRBD1 matching over 9 bases. Germline V CDR1 and CDR2: WSHSY, SAAADI. The CDR3 runs 16 residues. J was trimmed by 0 bases and V by 4 bases; bases with no gene match: 7. The CDR3 DNA follows: TGCGCCAGCAGTGTAGCCGGGACAGGGCTCTCCTACGAGCAGTACGTC. Its translation is CASSVAGTGLSYEQYV.

The chain couples TRBV7-3 to TRBJ1-5, with D possibly being TRBD1 (5 bases). There are 15 residues in the CDR3. CDR1 and CDR2 from the germline V gene are SGHTA and FQGTGA. The V gene lost 5 bases and the J gene lost 7 bases, with 18 bases spanning the gap. CDR3 nucleotide sequence: TGTGCCAGCAGCCTTACCCGACCTCCAGGGCAGCCCCAGCATTTT. It yields the protein CASSLTRPPGQPQHF.

The chain combines TRBV6-1 with TRBJ2-7; D may be TRBD1 (6 bases). The CDR3 has 14 amino acids. Between the trimmed V and J ends, which lost 0 bases and 2 bases, there was a span of 8 bases. The germline V gene has CDR1 MNHNS and CDR2 SASEGT. CDR3 in amino acids: CASSEAGAAYEQYF. As DNA, the CDR3 is TGTGCCAGCAGTGAAGCGGGGGCGGCCTACGAGCAGTACTTC.

This clone was detected once. CDR3 loop: CASSTTSAGGEKLFF. DNA of the CDR3: TGTGCCAGCAGTACAACCTCCGCAGGGGGTGAAAAACTGTTTTTT. This chain uses TRBV28 with TRBJ1-4; TRBD1 agrees at 7 bases. V shed 5 bases, J shed 7 bases, and the junction held 10 bases outside the gene matches. The germline gives CDR1 MDHEN, CDR2 SYDVKM. The CDR3 is 15 amino acids. Combining the CDR3 with reference TRBV28 and TRBJ1-4 gives the whole variable domain DVKVTQSSRYLVKRTGEKVFLECVQDMDHENMFWYRQDPGLGLRLIYFSYDVKMKEKGDIPEGYSVSREKKERFSLILESASTNQTSMYLCASSTTSAGGEKLFFGSGTQLSVL.

In this sample, this clone turned up once. This rearrangement joins TRBV5-6 to TRBJ1-1; possibly TRBD1 for D (5 bases). CDR1 is SGHDT and CDR2 is YYEEEE in the germline V gene. The CDR3 covers 14 residues. Trimming removed 3 bases at V and 11 bases at J, with 20 bases between. CDR3 nucleotides: TGTGCCAGCAGCTCACAGGCGGGAGCCCTCGAGGCTTTCTTT. Translation gives CASSSQAGALEAFF.

The J gene is TRBJ1-1, the V gene TRBV7-3; TRBD1 agrees at 8 bases. Germline loops: CDR1 SGHTA, CDR2 FQGTGA. Unmatched junction bases numbered 8, after V lost 6 bases and J lost 5 bases. CDR3 size: 14 residues. The CDR3 loop reads CASRSRGRRTEAFF. The CDR3 DNA reads as TGTGCCAGCAGGTCCAGGGGGCGCAGGACTGAAGCTTTCTTT.

The J gene is TRBJ1-2, the V gene TRBV28; 7 nucleotides match TRBD1. Per the germline V gene, CDR1 is MDHEN and CDR2 is SYDVKM. With V trimmed by 5 bases and J by 6 bases, 12 bases remained unmatched. This CDR3 comprises 15 residues. The CDR3 nucleotides read TGTGCCAGCAGTCCCCTTGACAGGGACGAGGATGGCTACACCTTC. Protein sequence: CASSPLDRDEDGYTF.

This clone was seen just once. The chain uses TRBV27 and TRBJ2-2; D ambiguous. Between the trimmed V and J ends, which lost 6 bases and 2 bases, there was a span of 13 bases. Germline values: CDR1 MNHEY, CDR2 SMNVEV (reference sequence). This CDR3 comprises 15 residues. The CDR3 loop is CASRIRFRNTGELFF. Here the CDR3 DNA reads TGTGCCAGCAGGATACGTTTTAGAAACACCGGGGAGCTGTTTTTT.

The genes are TRBV28 and TRBJ2-4, with D maybe TRBD1 (5 bases). The CDR3 is 13 amino acids. The ends were cut back, 8 bases at V and 3 bases at J, with 11 bases in the middle. Germline CDR1 reads MDHEN; CDR2 reads SYDVKM. The CDR3 spells CASGQGGKNIQYF. Written as DNA, the CDR3 is TGTGCCAGCGGACAAGGTGGCAAAAACATTCAGTACTTC. The whole variable domain, filled in from reference TRBV28 and TRBJ2-4, reads DVKVTQSSRYLVKRTGEKVFLECVQDMDHENMFWYRQDPGLGLRLIYFSYDVKMKEKGDIPEGYSVSREKKERFSLILESASTNQTSMYLCASGQGGKNIQYFGAGTRLSVL.

The chain links TRBV21-1 to TRBJ1-5; the table assigns TRBD1, which was not confirmed against the DNA. TRBV21-1 corresponds to a pseudogene. There are 17 residues in the CDR3. The CDR3 DNA sequence: TGTGCCAGCAGCTCGGGGCCGGACAGGGTATGTAATCAGCCCCAGCATTTT. Translation gives CASSSGPDRVCNQPQHF.

The CDR3 spells CASRDGQYGTQYF. In DNA, the CDR3 is TGTGCCAGCAGGGATGGACAGTACGGGACCCAGTACTTC. This chain connects TRBV2 to TRBJ2-5; TRBD1 might be the D (6 bases). Germline V gene sequence: CDR1 SNHLY, CDR2 FYNNEI. V was cut by 6 bases and J by 7 bases, with 15 bases left in between. CDR3 length equals 13 residues.

This chain connects TRBV7-9 to TRBJ2-3; 13 bases fit TRBD2. Germline-derived CDR1 and CDR2 are SEHNR and FQNEAQ (reference sequence). This CDR3 has 16 residues. The ends lost 5 bases at V and 2 bases at J; junction bases unmatched: 4. The CDR3 sequence: CASSKGLAGLTDTQYF. The CDR3 nucleotides read TGTGCCAGCAGCAAGGGACTAGCGGGACTCACAGATACGCAGTATTTT.

The J gene is TRBJ2-5, the V gene TRBV18, with a weak D call TRBD1 (6 bases). V lost 2 bases to trimming and J lost 4 bases, with 11 bases between them. Germline-derived CDR1 and CDR2 are KGHSH and LQKENI. The length of the CDR3 is 14 residues. Written as DNA, the CDR3 is TGTGCCAGCTCACCAGGGACACTGATAGAGACCCAGTACTTC. Amino acid sequence: CASSPGTLIETQYF. Full variable domain (outside the CDR3, taken from reference TRBV18 and TRBJ2-5): NAGVMQNPRHLVRRRGQEARLRCSPMKGHSHVYWYRQLPEEGLKFMVYLQKENIIDESGMPKERFSAEFPKEGPSILRIQQVVRGDSAAYFCASSPGTLIETQYFGPGTRLLVL.

J is TRBJ2-2 and V is TRBV5-4; TRBD2 might be the D (5 bases). Trimming removed 2 bases from V and 0 bases from J, with 17 bases in between. The CDR3 has 18 residues. Germline V gene lookup returns CDR1 SGHNT and CDR2 YYREEE (reference sequence). The CDR3 nucleotides are TGTGCCAGCAGCTTCACTCGGACGGGGTACTCGAACACCGGGGAGCTGTTTTTT. Amino acids: CASSFTRTGYSNTGELFF.

The V call is TRBV2, the J call TRBJ2-1, with D possibly being TRBD2 (7 bases). Trimming shortened V by 5 bases and J by 6 bases, and 23 bases separated the two germline ends. Germline V gene data show CDR1 as SNHLY and CDR2 as FYNNEI. The CDR3 covers 17 residues. The CDR3 loop is CASSRSSAGGGVNEQFF. For the CDR3, the DNA is TGTGCCAGCAGTCGTTCCAGTGCCGGAGGGGGGGTCAATGAGCAGTTCTTC. Using reference TRBV2 and TRBJ2-1 for the parts outside the CDR3, the full variable domain is EPEVTQTPSHQVTQMGQEVILRCVPISNHLYFYWYRQILGQKVEFLVSFYNNEISEKSEIFDDQFSVERPDGSNFTLKIRSTKLEDSAMYFCASSRSSAGGGVNEQFFGPGTRLTVL.

This chain links TRBV28 with TRBJ2-3; 13 bases are shared with TRBD2. This CDR3 comprises 18 residues. V lost 7 bases to trimming and J lost 1 base; unmatched junction nucleotides: 11. Germline CDR1 and CDR2: MDHEN and SYDVKM. CDR3 loop: CASISLAGTSGGTDTQYF. The CDR3 coding sequence is TGTGCCAGCATCTCACTGGCGGGGACTAGCGGGGGCACAGATACGCAGTATTTT.

The chain links TRBV6-5 to TRBJ2-1; a weak D match, TRBD1 (5 bases). Trimming took off 5 bases at V and 3 bases at J, with 14 bases between the two ends. The germline V gene has CDR1 MNHEY and CDR2 SVGAGI. The CDR3 totals 15 residues. The CDR3 DNA is TGTGCCAGCAGTCCGGACCAGGGCCTCTACAATGAGCAGTTCTTC. Residues: CASSPDQGLYNEQFF.